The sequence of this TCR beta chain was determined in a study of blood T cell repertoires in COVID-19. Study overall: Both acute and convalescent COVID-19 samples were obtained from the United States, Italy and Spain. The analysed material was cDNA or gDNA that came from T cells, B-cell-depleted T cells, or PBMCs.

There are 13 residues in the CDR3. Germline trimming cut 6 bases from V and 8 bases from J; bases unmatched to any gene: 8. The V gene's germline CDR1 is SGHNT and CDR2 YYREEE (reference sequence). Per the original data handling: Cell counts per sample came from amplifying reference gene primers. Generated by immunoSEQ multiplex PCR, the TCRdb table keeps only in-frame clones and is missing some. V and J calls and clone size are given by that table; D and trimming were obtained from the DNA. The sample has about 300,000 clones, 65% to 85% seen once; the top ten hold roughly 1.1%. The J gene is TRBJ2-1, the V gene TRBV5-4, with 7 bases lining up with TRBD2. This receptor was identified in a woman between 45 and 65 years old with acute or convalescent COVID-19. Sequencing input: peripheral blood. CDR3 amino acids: CASTRGLVDEQFF. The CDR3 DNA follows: TGTGCCAGCACCAGAGGACTAGTGGATGAGCAGTTCTTC.